This is a list of T cell receptor beta chains from one sample in a study of T cells in localized non-small cell lung cancer. Profiling relied on immunoSEQ multiplex PCR, and the TCRdb table lists in-frame clones only, not all of them. The sample shows about 40,000 clones, more than 75% of them seen only once. The sequences come from peripheral blood, collected before any cancer treatment. Source of these receptors: a man aged 35 to 69 with stage I lung adenocarcinoma. The CDR3 runs from the conserved cysteine through the conserved F or W. The D gene is left open where the match is weak. Size is omitted from some rows. Given values are once, few, many or a class for expanded clones.

CDR3aa: CASSLRDRVPEAFF; CDR3nt: TGTGCCAGCAGCTTGCGGGACAGGGTACCTGAAGCTTTCTTT; abundance: few; j_gene: TRBJ1-1; v_gene: TRBV5-6; d_gene: TRBD1; len: 14
CDR3aa: CASSQGTVGEQYF; CDR3nt: TGCGCCAGCAGCCAAGGAACTGTGGGGGAGCAGTACTTC; abundance: few; j_gene: TRBJ2-7; v_gene: TRBV4-1; d_gene: -; len: 13
CDR3aa: CASSYNSYGYTF; CDR3nt: TGTGCCAGCAGCTACAACAGCTATGGCTACACCTTC; abundance: -; j_gene: TRBJ1-2; v_gene: TRBV28; d_gene: -; len: 12
CDR3aa: CASSALYYEQFF; CDR3nt: TGTGCCAGCAGTGCTCTGTACTATGAGCAGTTCTTC; abundance: -; j_gene: TRBJ2-1; v_gene: TRBV6-6; d_gene: -; len: 12
CDR3aa: CASSQMRGTSGNEQFF; CDR3nt: TGTGCCAGCAGCCAGATGAGGGGGACTAGCGGCAATGAGCAGTTCTTC; abundance: -; j_gene: TRBJ2-1; v_gene: TRBV28; d_gene: TRBD2; len: 16
CDR3aa: CASSLGGSYNEQFF; CDR3nt: TGTGCCAGCAGCTTAGGGGGCTCCTACAATGAGCAGTTCTTC; abundance: -; j_gene: TRBJ2-1; v_gene: TRBV11-3; d_gene: -; len: 14
CDR3aa: CASSIGTSNTDTQYF; CDR3nt: TGTGCCAGCAGCATCGGGACTAGCAACACAGATACGCAGTATTTT; abundance: -; j_gene: TRBJ2-3; v_gene: TRBV5-4; d_gene: TRBD2; len: 15
CDR3aa: CASSSFSLTGVAYNEQFF; CDR3nt: TGTGCCAGCAGCTCCTTTTCTTTGACAGGGGTGGCCTACAATGAGCAGTTCTTC; abundance: -; j_gene: TRBJ2-1; v_gene: TRBV9; d_gene: TRBD1; len: 18
CDR3aa: CAIRGDRGFYNEQFF; CDR3nt: TGTGCCATCAGGGGGGACAGGGGGTTCTACAATGAGCAGTTCTTC; abundance: -; j_gene: TRBJ2-1; v_gene: TRBV10-3; d_gene: TRBD1; len: 15
CDR3aa: CASSFPTEVAGEGVDTQYF; CDR3nt: TGTGCCAGCAGCTTTCCTACCGAGGTAGCGGGAGAGGGGGTAGATACGCAGTATTTT; abundance: -; j_gene: TRBJ2-3; v_gene: TRBV7-9; d_gene: TRBD2; len: 19
CDR3aa: CASNWQSNQPQHF; CDR3nt: TGTGCCAGCAATTGGCAGTCCAATCAGCCCCAGCATTTT; abundance: -; j_gene: TRBJ1-5; v_gene: TRBV6-1; d_gene: -; len: 13
CDR3aa: CASSLNGDSGNTIYF; CDR3nt: TGTGCCAGCAGCTTGAATGGGGACTCTGGAAACACCATATATTTT; abundance: -; j_gene: TRBJ1-3; v_gene: TRBV5-4; d_gene: -; len: 15
CDR3aa: CASRGEAFF; CDR3nt: TGTGCCAGCCGGGGTGAAGCTTTCTTT; abundance: once; j_gene: TRBJ1-1; v_gene: TRBV9; d_gene: -; len: 9
CDR3aa: CASSWTVRSGNTIYF; CDR3nt: TGTGCCAGCAGTTGGACAGTGCGGTCCGGAAACACCATATATTTT; abundance: few; j_gene: TRBJ1-3; v_gene: TRBV28; d_gene: -; len: 15
CDR3aa: CASSQRYGLGDLSYNEQFF; CDR3nt: TGCGCCAGCAGCCAACGGTACGGGTTAGGGGACCTGTCCTACAATGAGCAGTTCTTC; abundance: -; j_gene: TRBJ2-1; v_gene: TRBV4-3; d_gene: -; len: 19
CDR3aa: CASSQLRGTGADTQYF; CDR3nt: TGTGCCAGCAGTCAACTCAGGGGGACAGGCGCAGATACGCAGTATTTT; abundance: -; j_gene: TRBJ2-3; v_gene: TRBV28; d_gene: TRBD1; len: 16
CDR3aa: CASSIASGPTDTQYF; CDR3nt: TGTGCCAGTAGTATAGCGTCGGGCCCCACAGATACGCAGTATTTT; abundance: once; j_gene: TRBJ2-3; v_gene: TRBV19; d_gene: -; len: 15
CDR3aa: CASSRQGWNEQFF; CDR3nt: TGTGCCAGCAGCCGACAGGGGTGGAATGAGCAGTTCTTC; abundance: -; j_gene: TRBJ2-1; v_gene: TRBV28; d_gene: TRBD1; len: 13
CDR3aa: CASSEVGFGSYEQYF; CDR3nt: TGTGCCAGCAGTGAAGTGGGATTCGGGTCCTACGAGCAGTACTTC; abundance: -; j_gene: TRBJ2-7; v_gene: TRBV6-1; d_gene: -; len: 15
CDR3aa: CATASGVNNIQYF; CDR3nt: TGTGCCACGGCCTCGGGGGTGAATAACATTCAGTACTTC; abundance: -; j_gene: TRBJ2-4; v_gene: TRBV15; d_gene: -; len: 13
CDR3aa: CASSLPGTGVTEAFF; CDR3nt: TGTGCCAGCAGTTTACCCGGGACAGGGGTCACTGAAGCTTTCTTT; abundance: -; j_gene: TRBJ1-1; v_gene: TRBV28; d_gene: TRBD1; len: 15
CDR3aa: CASSLAGGSYEQYF; CDR3nt: TGCGCCAGCAGCTTAGCGGGAGGGTCCTACGAGCAGTACTTC; abundance: -; j_gene: TRBJ2-7; v_gene: TRBV5-1; d_gene: TRBD2; len: 14
CDR3aa: CASSLGTSEYTGELFF; CDR3nt: TGTGCCAGCAGCTTAGGGACTAGCGAGTACACCGGGGAGCTGTTTTTT; abundance: -; j_gene: TRBJ2-2; v_gene: TRBV7-3; d_gene: TRBD2; len: 16
CDR3aa: CASSLFLADTQYF; CDR3nt: TGTGCCAGCAGTTTATTTCTAGCAGATACGCAGTATTTT; abundance: -; j_gene: TRBJ2-3; v_gene: TRBV28; d_gene: -; len: 13
CDR3aa: CASSSRTSGYEQYF; CDR3nt: TGTGCCAGTAGTTCCCGGACTAGCGGATACGAGCAGTACTTC; abundance: -; j_gene: TRBJ2-7; v_gene: TRBV19; d_gene: TRBD2; len: 14
CDR3aa: CASSYSGDVTEAFF; CDR3nt: TGTGCCAGCAGTTATTCAGGGGACGTCACTGAAGCTTTCTTT; abundance: -; j_gene: TRBJ1-1; v_gene: TRBV27; d_gene: -; len: 14
CDR3aa: CASSLGQGAEKLFF; CDR3nt: TGCGCCAGCAGCCTGGGACAGGGCGCTGAAAAACTGTTTTTT; abundance: -; j_gene: TRBJ1-4; v_gene: TRBV5-1; d_gene: TRBD1; len: 14
CDR3aa: CASSLGESLSGANVLTF; CDR3nt: TGTGCCAGTAGTTTGGGGGAGTCCCTCTCTGGGGCCAACGTCCTGACTTTC; abundance: -; j_gene: TRBJ2-6; v_gene: TRBV19; d_gene: -; len: 17
CDR3aa: CASSVYRVHYEQYF; CDR3nt: TGTGCCAGCAGCGTGTACAGGGTCCATTACGAGCAGTACTTC; abundance: -; j_gene: TRBJ2-7; v_gene: TRBV11-2; d_gene: -; len: 14
CDR3aa: CSVEKQDQYGYTF; CDR3nt: TGCAGCGTTGAAAAACAGGATCAATATGGCTACACCTTC; abundance: -; j_gene: TRBJ1-2; v_gene: TRBV29-1; d_gene: -; len: 13
CDR3aa: CASSIGTGGTDTQYF; CDR3nt: TGTGCCAGTAGTATCGGGACAGGGGGCACAGATACGCAGTATTTT; abundance: -; j_gene: TRBJ2-3; v_gene: TRBV19; d_gene: TRBD1; len: 15
CDR3aa: CASSYRGRRTGELFF; CDR3nt: TGTGCCAGCAGTTACCGCGGGAGGCGGACCGGGGAGCTGTTTTTT; abundance: -; j_gene: TRBJ2-2; v_gene: TRBV6-5; d_gene: TRBD2; len: 15
CDR3aa: CASSIVGVEETQYF; CDR3nt: TGTGCCAGTAGTATAGTAGGGGTGGAGGAGACCCAGTACTTC; abundance: -; j_gene: TRBJ2-5; v_gene: TRBV19; d_gene: -; len: 14
CDR3aa: CASSSGQGAQGYTF; CDR3nt: TGTGCCAGCAGCTCGGGACAGGGGGCGCAAGGCTACACCTTC; abundance: -; j_gene: TRBJ1-2; v_gene: TRBV7-2; d_gene: TRBD1; len: 14
CDR3aa: CASSLGGRASYEQYF; CDR3nt: TGTGCCAGCAGCTTAGGTGGCAGGGCCTCCTACGAGCAGTACTTC; abundance: once; j_gene: TRBJ2-7; v_gene: TRBV11-2; d_gene: -; len: 15
CDR3aa: CASRVTASTDTQYF; CDR3nt: TGTGCCAGCCGGGTCACCGCTAGCACAGATACGCAGTATTTT; abundance: -; j_gene: TRBJ2-3; v_gene: TRBV27; d_gene: -; len: 14
CDR3aa: CASSPDWAGGPLNIQYF; CDR3nt: TGTGCTAGCAGCCCAGATTGGGCGGGAGGGCCCTTAAACATTCAGTACTTC; abundance: -; j_gene: TRBJ2-4; v_gene: TRBV7-7; d_gene: TRBD2; len: 17
CDR3aa: CASSLPGDTTPYEQYF; CDR3nt: TGTGCCAGCAGCCTCCCAGGGGACACAACCCCCTACGAGCAGTACTTC; abundance: -; j_gene: TRBJ2-7; v_gene: TRBV7-9; d_gene: -; len: 16
CDR3aa: CASSPSYEQYF; CDR3nt: TGTGCCAGCAGCCCAAGTTACGAGCAGTACTTC; abundance: -; j_gene: TRBJ2-7; v_gene: TRBV2; d_gene: -; len: 11
CDR3aa: CASRAGGDYGELFF; CDR3nt: TGTGCCAGCAGGGCAGGAGGTGATTACGGGGAGCTGTTTTTT; abundance: -; j_gene: TRBJ2-2; v_gene: TRBV9; d_gene: -; len: 14
CDR3aa: CSARVDGYTF; CDR3nt: TGCAGTGCTAGAGTCGATGGCTACACCTTC; abundance: -; j_gene: TRBJ1-2; v_gene: TRBV20-1; d_gene: -; len: 10
CDR3aa: CASSLASSGLYEQYF; CDR3nt: TGTGCCAGCAGCTTAGCGTCTAGCGGGTTATACGAGCAGTACTTC; abundance: -; j_gene: TRBJ2-7; v_gene: TRBV7-2; d_gene: TRBD2; len: 15
CDR3aa: CASSFLSSGGTDTQYF; CDR3nt: TGTGCCAGCAGTTTTTTGAGTTCGGGGGGCACAGATACGCAGTATTTT; abundance: -; j_gene: TRBJ2-3; v_gene: TRBV27; d_gene: -; len: 16
CDR3aa: CASIPRRGTGHMNTEAFF; CDR3nt: TGTGCCAGTATCCCGAGAAGGGGGACAGGACACATGAACACTGAAGCTTTCTTT; abundance: -; j_gene: TRBJ1-1; v_gene: TRBV19; d_gene: TRBD1; len: 18
CDR3aa: CASSFKNTGELFF; CDR3nt: TGTGCCAGCAGTTTTAAAAACACCGGGGAGCTGTTTTTT; abundance: few; j_gene: TRBJ2-2; v_gene: TRBV27; d_gene: -; len: 13
CDR3aa: CASSPTSGRRDTQYF; CDR3nt: TGTGCCAGCAGCCCGACTAGCGGGAGAAGAGATACGCAGTATTTT; abundance: -; j_gene: TRBJ2-3; v_gene: TRBV11-2; d_gene: TRBD2; len: 15
CDR3aa: CAIGQINQPQHF; CDR3nt: TGTGCCATCGGACAAATCAATCAGCCCCAGCATTTT; abundance: -; j_gene: TRBJ1-5; v_gene: TRBV10-3; d_gene: -; len: 12
CDR3aa: CASSEPGTQTYEQYF; CDR3nt: TGTGCCAGCAGTGAACCCGGGACCCAGACCTACGAGCAGTACTTC; abundance: -; j_gene: TRBJ2-7; v_gene: TRBV2; d_gene: -; len: 15
CDR3aa: CASRDRGKNIQYF; CDR3nt: TGTGCCAGCAGGGACAGGGGCAAAAACATTCAGTACTTC; abundance: -; j_gene: TRBJ2-4; v_gene: TRBV6-5; d_gene: TRBD1; len: 13
CDR3aa: CASSWKREALINEQFF; CDR3nt: TGTGCCAGCAGCTGGAAGCGGGAGGCCTTGATAAATGAGCAGTTCTTC; abundance: -; j_gene: TRBJ2-1; v_gene: TRBV5-6; d_gene: TRBD2; len: 16
CDR3aa: CASSYLGRGYNEQFF; CDR3nt: TGTGCCAGCAGCTACCTGGGCCGGGGCTACAATGAGCAGTTCTTC; abundance: -; j_gene: TRBJ2-1; v_gene: TRBV7-3; d_gene: -; len: 15
CDR3aa: CASSPGLHDTGELFF; CDR3nt: TGTGCCAGCAGCCCCGGCCTCCACGACACCGGGGAGCTGTTTTTT; abundance: -; j_gene: TRBJ2-2; v_gene: TRBV28; d_gene: -; len: 15